This T cell receptor (beta chain) is drawn from a study of blood T cell repertoires in COVID-19. Whole-study context: Both acute and convalescent COVID-19 samples were obtained from the United States, Italy and Spain. T cells, B-cell-depleted T cells, or PBMCs provided the cDNA or gDNA that served as material.

Using immunoSEQ multiplex PCR, the repertoire was profiled, and TCRdb retains in-frame clones only, with some absent. The sample has about 120,000 clones, more than 70% seen once. The CDR3 runs 16 residues. J gave up 3 bases and V 5 bases, and 8 bases lay outside the gene matches. Germline V gene lookup returns CDR1 SGHTA and CDR2 FQGNSA. This clone was recorded once. The sequence was obtained from a man older than 75 with active or convalescent COVID-19. The gene calls are TRBV7-2 and TRBJ2-5, with 11 bases matching TRBD2. Source material: peripheral blood. The CDR3, as DNA: TGTGCCAGCAGCCAACTTCGGGGACTAGCGGAAGAGACCCAGTACTTC. As protein: CASSQLRGLAEETQYF.